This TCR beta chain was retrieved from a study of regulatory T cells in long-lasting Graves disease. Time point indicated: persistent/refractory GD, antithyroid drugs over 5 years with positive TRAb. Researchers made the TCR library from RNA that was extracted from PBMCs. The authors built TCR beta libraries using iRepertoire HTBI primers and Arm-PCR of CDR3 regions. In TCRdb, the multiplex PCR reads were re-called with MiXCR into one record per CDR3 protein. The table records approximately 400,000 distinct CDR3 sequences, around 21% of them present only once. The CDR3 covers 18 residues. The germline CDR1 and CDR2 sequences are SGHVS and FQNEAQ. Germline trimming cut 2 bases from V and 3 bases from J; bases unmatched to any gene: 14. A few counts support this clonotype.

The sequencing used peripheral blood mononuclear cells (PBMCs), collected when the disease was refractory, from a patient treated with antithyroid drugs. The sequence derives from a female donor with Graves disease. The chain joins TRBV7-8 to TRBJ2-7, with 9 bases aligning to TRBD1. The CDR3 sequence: CASSLYAGQGMYDYEQYF. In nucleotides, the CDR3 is TGTGCCAGCAGCTTATATGCGGGACAGGGAATGTACGACTACGAGCAGTACTTC.